This TCR beta chain originates from a study of cytomegalovirus exposure and HLA in healthy donors. Findings of the study overall: Across donors, presence/absence analyses took sequencing depth to be roughly uniform. Most subjects' HLA-A and HLA-B alleles were reportedly predicted from TCR beta sequences.

This PCR relied on a set of 60 Vbeta primers and 13 Jbeta primers. Sequencing was performed with immunoSEQ multiplex PCR; in TCRdb, only in-frame clones are kept and a portion is missing. The profile shows about 180,000 clones, around 80% of them singletons. Germline V gene data show CDR1 as SGDLS and CDR2 as YYNGEE. This CDR3 is built from 14 residues. Trimming stripped 0 bases from V and 4 bases from J, with 10 bases between. On this clone itself: Its antigen is unidentified.

V gene TRBV9 combines with J gene TRBJ2-5, with D possibly being TRBD1 (5 bases). The source of this sequence is a woman aged 25 to 39 in good health and CMV-seronegative. Sequenced sample: PBMCs. The CDR3 loop reads CASSVGQGGETQYF. The CDR3 bases are TGTGCCAGCAGCGTAGGGCAGGGTGGAGAGACCCAGTACTTC.